This record concerns one TCR beta chain sequence. Its specificity is unknown. The data belong to a study of cytomegalovirus exposure and HLA in healthy donors. The CDR3 is made up of 15 amino acids. V shed 4 bases and J 4 bases; nucleotides not matched to a gene: 11. CDR1 and CDR2 (germline): GTSNPN, SVGIG (reference sequence). 13 Jbeta primers and 60 Vbeta primers were used for the PCR. Method: immunoSEQ multiplex PCR; TCRdb's copy keeps in-frame clones and lacks some. The sample includes fewer than 140,000 clones, 80% to 90% seen only once; the top ten take more than 1.5%. Study-wide findings and caveats: In a later analysis, TCR association rates varied by HLA locus: DRB1 most, HLA-C fewest.

The sequenced material came from PBMCs. The chain employs TRBV30 and TRBJ2-3; 7 bases map to TRBD1. This sequence originates from a man over 45 in good health and CMV-seronegative. CDR3 sequence (DNA): TGTGCCTGGACCCGGACAGGCCATTTGGCAGATACGCAGTATTTT. Translating it yields CAWTRTGHLADTQYF.